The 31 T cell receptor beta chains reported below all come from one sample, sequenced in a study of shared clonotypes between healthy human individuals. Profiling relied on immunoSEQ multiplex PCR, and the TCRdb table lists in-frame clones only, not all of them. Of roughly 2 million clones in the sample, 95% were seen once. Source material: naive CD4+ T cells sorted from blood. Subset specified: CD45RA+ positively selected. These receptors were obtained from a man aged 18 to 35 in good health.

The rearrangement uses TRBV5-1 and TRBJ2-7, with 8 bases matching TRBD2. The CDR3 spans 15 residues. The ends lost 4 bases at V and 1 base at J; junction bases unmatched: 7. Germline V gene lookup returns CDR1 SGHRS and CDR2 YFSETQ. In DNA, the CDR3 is TGCGCCAGCAGCATCGAGGGACTAGGGTCCTACGAGCAGTACTTC. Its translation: CASSIEGLGSYEQYF.

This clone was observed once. The CDR3 nucleotides read TGTGCCAGCAGACAGGGAACGGTCGGCAATCAGCCCCAGCATTTT. Amino acid sequence: CASRQGTVGNQPQHF. The chain has TRBV27 and TRBJ1-5, with D perhaps TRBD1 (6 bases). Trimming left V 6 bases short and J 2 bases short, with 14 bases between. From germline, CDR1 is MNHEY and CDR2 SMNVEV (reference sequence). This CDR3 is 15 amino acids long.

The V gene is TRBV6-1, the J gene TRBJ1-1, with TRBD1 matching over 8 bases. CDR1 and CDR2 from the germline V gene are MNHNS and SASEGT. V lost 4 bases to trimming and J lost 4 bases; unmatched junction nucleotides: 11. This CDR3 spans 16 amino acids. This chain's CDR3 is CASSGIFGQGGTEAFF. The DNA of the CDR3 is TGTGCCAGCAGTGGAATTTTTGGACAGGGCGGCACTGAAGCTTTCTTT.

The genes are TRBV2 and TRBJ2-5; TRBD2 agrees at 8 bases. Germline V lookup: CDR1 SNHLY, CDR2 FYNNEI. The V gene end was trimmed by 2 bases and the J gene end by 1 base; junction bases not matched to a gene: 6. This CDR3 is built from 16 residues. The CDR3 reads CASSETRGLVQETQYF. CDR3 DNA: TGTGCCAGCAGTGAAACTCGGGGACTAGTCCAAGAGACCCAGTACTTC.

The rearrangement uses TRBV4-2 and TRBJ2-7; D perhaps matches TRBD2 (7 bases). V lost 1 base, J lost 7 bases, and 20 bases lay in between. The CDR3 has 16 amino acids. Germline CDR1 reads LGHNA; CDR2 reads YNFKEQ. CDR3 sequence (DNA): TGTGCCAGCAGCCAAGGTTTGTCGGGGGGCCTTCGAGAGCAGTACTTC. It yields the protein CASSQGLSGGLREQYF.

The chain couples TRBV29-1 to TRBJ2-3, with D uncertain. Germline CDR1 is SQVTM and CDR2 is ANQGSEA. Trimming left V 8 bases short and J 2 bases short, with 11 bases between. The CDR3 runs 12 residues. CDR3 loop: CSITRDTDTQYF. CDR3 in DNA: TGCAGCATAACCCGCGACACAGATACGCAGTATTTT.

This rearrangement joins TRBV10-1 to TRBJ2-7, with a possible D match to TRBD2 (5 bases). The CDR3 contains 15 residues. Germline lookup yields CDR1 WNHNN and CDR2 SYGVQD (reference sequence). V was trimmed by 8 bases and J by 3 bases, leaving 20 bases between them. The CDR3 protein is CASVGEGTNYYEQYF. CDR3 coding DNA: TGCGCCAGCGTTGGTGAGGGAACAAACTACTACGAGCAGTACTTC.

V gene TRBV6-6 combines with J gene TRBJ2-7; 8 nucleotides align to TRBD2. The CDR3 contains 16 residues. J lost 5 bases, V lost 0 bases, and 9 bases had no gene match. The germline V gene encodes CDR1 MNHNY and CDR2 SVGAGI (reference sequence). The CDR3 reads CASSYSMGGLGNEQYF. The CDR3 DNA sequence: TGTGCCAGCAGTTACTCGATGGGGGGACTAGGGAACGAGCAGTACTTC.

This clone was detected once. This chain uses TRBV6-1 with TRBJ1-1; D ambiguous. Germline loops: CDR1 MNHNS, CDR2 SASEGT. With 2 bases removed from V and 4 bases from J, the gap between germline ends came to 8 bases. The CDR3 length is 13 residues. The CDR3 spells CASSEIEGTEAFF. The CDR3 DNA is TGTGCCAGCAGTGAAATCGAGGGCACTGAAGCTTTCTTT.

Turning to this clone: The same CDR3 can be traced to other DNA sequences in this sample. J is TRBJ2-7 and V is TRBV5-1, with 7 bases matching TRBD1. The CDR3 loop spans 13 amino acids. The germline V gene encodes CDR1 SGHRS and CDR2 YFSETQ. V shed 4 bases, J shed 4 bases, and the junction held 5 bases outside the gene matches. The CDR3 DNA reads TGCGCCAGCAGCCCGGGACAGAATTACGAGCAGTACTTC. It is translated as CASSPGQNYEQYF. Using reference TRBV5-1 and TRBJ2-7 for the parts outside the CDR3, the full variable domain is KAGVTQTPRYLIKTRGQQVTLSCSPISGHRSVSWYQQTPGQGLQFLFEYFSETQRNKGNFPGRFSGRQFSNSRSEMNVSTLELGDSALYLCASSPGQNYEQYFGPGTRLTVT.

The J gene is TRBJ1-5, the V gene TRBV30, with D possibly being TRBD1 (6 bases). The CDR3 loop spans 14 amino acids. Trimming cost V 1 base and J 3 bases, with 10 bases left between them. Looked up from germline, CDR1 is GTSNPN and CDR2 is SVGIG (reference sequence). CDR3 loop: CAWSDGTFNQPQHF. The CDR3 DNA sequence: TGTGCCTGGAGTGATGGGACATTCAATCAGCCCCAGCATTTT.

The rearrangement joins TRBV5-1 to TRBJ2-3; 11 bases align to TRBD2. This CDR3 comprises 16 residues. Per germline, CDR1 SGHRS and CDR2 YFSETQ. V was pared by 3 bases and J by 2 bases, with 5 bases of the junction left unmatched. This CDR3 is CASSWGLAEITDTQYF. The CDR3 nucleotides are TGCGCCAGCAGCTGGGGACTAGCGGAAATCACAGATACGCAGTATTTT.

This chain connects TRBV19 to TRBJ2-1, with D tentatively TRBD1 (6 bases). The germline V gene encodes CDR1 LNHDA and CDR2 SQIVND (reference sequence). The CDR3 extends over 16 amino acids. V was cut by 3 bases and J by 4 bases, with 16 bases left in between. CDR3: CASSMTGPASYNEQFF. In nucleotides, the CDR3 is TGTGCCAGTAGTATGACAGGCCCCGCCTCATACAATGAGCAGTTCTTC.

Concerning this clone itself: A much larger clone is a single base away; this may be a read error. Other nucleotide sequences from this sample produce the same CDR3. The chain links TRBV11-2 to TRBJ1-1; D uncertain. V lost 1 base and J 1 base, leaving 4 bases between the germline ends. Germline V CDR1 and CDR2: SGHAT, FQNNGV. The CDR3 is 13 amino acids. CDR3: CASSLAGNTEAFF. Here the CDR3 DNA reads TGTGCCAGCAGCTTAGCAGGGAACACTGAAGCTTTCTTT.

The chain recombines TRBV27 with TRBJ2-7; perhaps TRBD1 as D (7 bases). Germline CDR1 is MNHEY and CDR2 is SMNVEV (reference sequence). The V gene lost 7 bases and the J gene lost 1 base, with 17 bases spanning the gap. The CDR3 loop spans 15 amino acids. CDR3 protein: CASKSGSGGSYEQYF. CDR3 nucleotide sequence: TGTGCCAGCAAATCAGGGTCAGGGGGGTCCTACGAGCAGTACTTC.

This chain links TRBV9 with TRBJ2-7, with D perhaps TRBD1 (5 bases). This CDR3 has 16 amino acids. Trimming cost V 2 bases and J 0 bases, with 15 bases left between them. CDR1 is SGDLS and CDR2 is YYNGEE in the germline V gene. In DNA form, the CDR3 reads TGTGCCAGCAGCGTCAAGGACATTCTCTTCTCCTACGAGCAGTACTTC. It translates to CASSVKDILFSYEQYF.

The CDR3 region is CASARDQWETQYF. For the CDR3, the DNA is TGTGCCAGCGCTCGGGACCAGTGGGAGACCCAGTACTTC. The genes are TRBV6-4 and TRBJ2-5; D possibly matches TRBD1 or TRBD2 (5 bases each). This CDR3 spans 13 amino acids. Trimming removed 8 bases at V and 5 bases at J, with 15 bases between. Germline V gives CDR1 MRHNA, CDR2 SNTAGT.

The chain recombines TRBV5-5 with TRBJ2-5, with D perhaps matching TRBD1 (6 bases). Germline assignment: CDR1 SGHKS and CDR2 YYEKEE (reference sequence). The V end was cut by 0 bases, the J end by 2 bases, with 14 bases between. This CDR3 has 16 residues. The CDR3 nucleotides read TGTGCCAGCAGCTTGGCTAGAGGGACATCGCAAGAGACCCAGTACTTC. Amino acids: CASSLARGTSQETQYF.

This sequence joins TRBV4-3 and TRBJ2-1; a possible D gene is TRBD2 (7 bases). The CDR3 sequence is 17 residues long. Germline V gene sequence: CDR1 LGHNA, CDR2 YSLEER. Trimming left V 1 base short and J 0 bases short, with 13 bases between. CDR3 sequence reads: CASSQGGGGLSYNEQFF. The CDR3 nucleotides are TGCGCCAGCAGCCAAGGGGGCGGGGGCCTCTCCTACAATGAGCAGTTCTTC.

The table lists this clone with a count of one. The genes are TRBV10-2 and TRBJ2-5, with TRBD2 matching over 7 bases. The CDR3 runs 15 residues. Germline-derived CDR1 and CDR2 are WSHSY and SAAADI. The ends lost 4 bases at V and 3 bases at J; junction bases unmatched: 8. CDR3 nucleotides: TGCGCCAGCAGTGCTCGACTAGCCGCCAAAGAGACCCAGTACTTC. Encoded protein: CASSARLAAKETQYF.

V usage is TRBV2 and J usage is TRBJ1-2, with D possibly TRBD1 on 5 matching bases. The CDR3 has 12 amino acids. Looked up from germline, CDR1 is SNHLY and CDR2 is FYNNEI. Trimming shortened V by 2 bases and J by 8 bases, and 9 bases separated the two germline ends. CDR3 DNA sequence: TGTGCCAGCAGTGAATGGGGGGGAGGCTACACCTTC. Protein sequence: CASSEWGGGYTF.

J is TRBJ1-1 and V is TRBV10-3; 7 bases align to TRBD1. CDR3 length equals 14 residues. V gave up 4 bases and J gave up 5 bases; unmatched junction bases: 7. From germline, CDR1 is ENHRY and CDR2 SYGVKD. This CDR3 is CAISGTGVGTEAFF. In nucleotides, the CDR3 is TGTGCCATCAGTGGAACAGGGGTAGGTACTGAAGCTTTCTTT.

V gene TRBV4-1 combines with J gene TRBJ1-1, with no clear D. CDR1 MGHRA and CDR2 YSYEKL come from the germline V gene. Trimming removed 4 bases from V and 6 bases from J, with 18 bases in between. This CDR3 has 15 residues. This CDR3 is CASSRPDQEIAEAFF. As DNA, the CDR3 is TGCGCCAGCAGCCGCCCCGACCAGGAAATCGCTGAAGCTTTCTTT.

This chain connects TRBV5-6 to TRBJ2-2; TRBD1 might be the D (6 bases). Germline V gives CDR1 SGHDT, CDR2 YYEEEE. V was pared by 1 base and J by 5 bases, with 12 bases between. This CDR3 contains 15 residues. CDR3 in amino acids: CASSLYRVLTGELFF. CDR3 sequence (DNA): TGTGCCAGCAGCTTGTACAGGGTACTAACCGGGGAGCTGTTTTTT.

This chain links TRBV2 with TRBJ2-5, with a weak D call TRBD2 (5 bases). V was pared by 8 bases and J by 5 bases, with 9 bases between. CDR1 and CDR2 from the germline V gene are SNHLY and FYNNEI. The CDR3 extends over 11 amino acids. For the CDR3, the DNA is TGTGCCAGCGGGAGTTTCGAGACCCAGTACTTC. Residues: CASGSFETQYF.

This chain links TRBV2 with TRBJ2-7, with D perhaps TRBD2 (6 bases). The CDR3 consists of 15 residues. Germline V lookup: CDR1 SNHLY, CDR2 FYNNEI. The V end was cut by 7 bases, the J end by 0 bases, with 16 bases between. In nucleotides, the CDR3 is TGTGCCAGCACCGGAGGGCAGGGAAGCTCCTACGAGCAGTACTTC. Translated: CASTGGQGSSYEQYF.

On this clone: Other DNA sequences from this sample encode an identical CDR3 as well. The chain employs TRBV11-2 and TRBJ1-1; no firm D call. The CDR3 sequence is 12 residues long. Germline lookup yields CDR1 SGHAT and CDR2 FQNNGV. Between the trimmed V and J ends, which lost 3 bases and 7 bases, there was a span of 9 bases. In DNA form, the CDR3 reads TGTGCCAGCAGCTTGGGCGGATTTGAAGCTTTCTTT. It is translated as CASSLGGFEAFF.

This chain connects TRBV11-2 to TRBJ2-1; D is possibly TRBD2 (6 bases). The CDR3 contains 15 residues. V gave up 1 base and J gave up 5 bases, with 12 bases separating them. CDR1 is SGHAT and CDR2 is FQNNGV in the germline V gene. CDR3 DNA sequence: TGTGCCAGCAGCTTAGTTAGCGGACTGCACAATGAGCAGTTCTTC. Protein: CASSLVSGLHNEQFF. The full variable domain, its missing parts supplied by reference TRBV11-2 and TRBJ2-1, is EAGVAQSPRYKIIEKRQSVAFWCNPISGHATLYWYQQILGQGPKLLIQFQNNGVVDDSQLPKDRFSAERLKGVDSTLKIQPAKLEDSAVYLCASSLVSGLHNEQFFGPGTRLTVL.

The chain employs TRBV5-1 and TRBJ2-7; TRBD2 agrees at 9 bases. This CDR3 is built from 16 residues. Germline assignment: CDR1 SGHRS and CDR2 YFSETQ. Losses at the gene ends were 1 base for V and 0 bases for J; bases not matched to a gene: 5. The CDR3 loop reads CASSLFSGGPSYEQYF. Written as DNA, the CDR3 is TGCGCCAGCAGCTTGTTCAGCGGGGGGCCCTCCTACGAGCAGTACTTC.

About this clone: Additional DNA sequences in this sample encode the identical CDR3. CDR3 sequence (DNA): TGTGCCAGCAGTCCGGGACTAGCAGGGGCAGATACGCAGTATTTT. Its protein is CASSPGLAGADTQYF. The chain has TRBV6-5 and TRBJ2-3; 9 bases line up with TRBD2. Germline-derived CDR1 and CDR2 are MNHEY and SVGAGI. This CDR3 region has 15 residues. With 5 bases clipped from V and 4 bases from J, the junction kept 7 bases outside the gene matches.

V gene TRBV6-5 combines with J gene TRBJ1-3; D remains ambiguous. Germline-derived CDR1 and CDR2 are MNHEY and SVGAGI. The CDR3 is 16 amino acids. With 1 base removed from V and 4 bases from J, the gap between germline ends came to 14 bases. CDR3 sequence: CASSYLEPINGNTIYF. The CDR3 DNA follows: TGTGCCAGCAGTTACTTGGAACCGATCAACGGAAACACCATATATTTT.